This T cell receptor (beta chain) was identified in a study of graft-versus-host responses after intestinal transplantation. On the study more broadly: Every recipient had anti-thymocyte globulin induction and 2 to 3 years of tacrolimus plus steroids. Points from the study as a whole: Among circulating GvH clones, peak levels were associated with early post-transplant declines in HvG clones. The recipient marrow held GvH clones, and some of them showed up first in ileum or blood.

Sequencing used immunoSEQ multiplex PCR; TCRdb keeps in-frame clones, though not all of them. The sample holds about 120,000 clones; over 80% are singletons and the top ten take around 0.12%. Worth noting for this clone: The antigen remains undetermined.

Sequencing was performed on unstimulated CD4+ T cells sorted from spleen or lymph node cells, taken before intestinal transplant. The TCR comes from a human donor who received an intestinal transplant.

This chain's CDR3 is CASSLGFSSNQPQHF. The CDR3 bases are TGTGCCAGCAGCTTGGGGTTTTCCAGCAATCAGCCCCAGCATTTT. The chain uses TRBV5-8 and TRBJ1-5; D gene unclear. Trimming took off 0 bases at V and 1 base at J, with 8 bases between the two ends. Germline V CDR1 and CDR2: SGHTS, YDEGEE. CDR3 length equals 15 residues.